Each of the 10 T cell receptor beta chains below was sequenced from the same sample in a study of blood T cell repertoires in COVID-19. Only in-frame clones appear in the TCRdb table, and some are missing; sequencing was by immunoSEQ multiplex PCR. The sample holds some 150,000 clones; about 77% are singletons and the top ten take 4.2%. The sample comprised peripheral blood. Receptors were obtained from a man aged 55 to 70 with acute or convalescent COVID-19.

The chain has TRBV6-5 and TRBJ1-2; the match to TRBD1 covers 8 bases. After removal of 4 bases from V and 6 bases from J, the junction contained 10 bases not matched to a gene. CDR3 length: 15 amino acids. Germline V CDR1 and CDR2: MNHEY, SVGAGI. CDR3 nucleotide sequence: TGTGCCAGCAGTTCAGGGGGCTTGTACATAGATGGCTACACCTTC. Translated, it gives CASSSGGLYIDGYTF.

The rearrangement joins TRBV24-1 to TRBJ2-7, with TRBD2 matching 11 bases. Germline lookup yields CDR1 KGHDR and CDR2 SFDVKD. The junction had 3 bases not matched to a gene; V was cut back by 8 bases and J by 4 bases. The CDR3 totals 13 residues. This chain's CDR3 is CATMASGGYEQYF. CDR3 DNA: TGTGCCACCATGGCTAGCGGGGGGTACGAGCAGTACTTC.

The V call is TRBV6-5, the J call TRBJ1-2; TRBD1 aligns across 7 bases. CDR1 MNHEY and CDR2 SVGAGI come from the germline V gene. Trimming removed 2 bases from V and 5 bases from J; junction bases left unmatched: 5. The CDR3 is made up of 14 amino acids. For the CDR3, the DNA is TGTGCCAGCAGTTACCTGGGACAGCTTTATGGCTACACCTTC. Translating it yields CASSYLGQLYGYTF.

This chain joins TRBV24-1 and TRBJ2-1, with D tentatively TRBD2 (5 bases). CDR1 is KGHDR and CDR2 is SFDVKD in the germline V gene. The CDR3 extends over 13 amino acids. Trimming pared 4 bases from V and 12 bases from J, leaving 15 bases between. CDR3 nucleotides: TGTGCCACCAGTGAAACTAGGTTCGGAGGGCAGTTCTTC. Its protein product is CATSETRFGGQFF.

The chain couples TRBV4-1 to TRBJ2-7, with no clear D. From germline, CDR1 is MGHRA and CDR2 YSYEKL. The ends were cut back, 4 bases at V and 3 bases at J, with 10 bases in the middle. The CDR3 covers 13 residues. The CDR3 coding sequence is TGCGCCAGCAGCCTTACAGATTTCTACGAGCAGTACTTC. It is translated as CASSLTDFYEQYF.

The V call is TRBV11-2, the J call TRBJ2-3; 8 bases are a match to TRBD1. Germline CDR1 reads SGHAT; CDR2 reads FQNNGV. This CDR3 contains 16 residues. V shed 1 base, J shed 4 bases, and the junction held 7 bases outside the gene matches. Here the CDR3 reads CASSLAGGLGADTQYF. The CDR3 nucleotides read TGTGCCAGCAGCTTAGCAGGGGGCCTTGGGGCAGATACGCAGTATTTT.

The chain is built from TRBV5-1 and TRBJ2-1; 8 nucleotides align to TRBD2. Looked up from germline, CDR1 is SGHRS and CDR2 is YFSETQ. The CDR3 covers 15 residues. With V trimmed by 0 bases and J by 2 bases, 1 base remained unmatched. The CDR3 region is CASSLVSGTYNEQFF. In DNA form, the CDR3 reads TGCGCCAGCAGCTTGGTTAGCGGGACCTACAATGAGCAGTTCTTC.

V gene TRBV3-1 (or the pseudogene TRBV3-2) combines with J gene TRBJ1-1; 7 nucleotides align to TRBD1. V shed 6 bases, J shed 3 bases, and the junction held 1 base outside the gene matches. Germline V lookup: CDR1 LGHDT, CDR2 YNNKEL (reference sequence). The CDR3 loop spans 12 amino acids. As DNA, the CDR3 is TGTGCCAGCAGGACAGGGCACACTGAAGCTTTCTTT. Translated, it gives CASRTGHTEAFF.

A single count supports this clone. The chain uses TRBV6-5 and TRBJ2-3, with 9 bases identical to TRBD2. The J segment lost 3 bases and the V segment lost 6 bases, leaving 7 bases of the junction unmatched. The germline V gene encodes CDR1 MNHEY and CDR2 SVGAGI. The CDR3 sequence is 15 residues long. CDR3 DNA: TGTGCCAGCAGAAATAGGCTAGCGGGAACAGATACGCAGTATTTT. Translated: CASRNRLAGTDTQYF.

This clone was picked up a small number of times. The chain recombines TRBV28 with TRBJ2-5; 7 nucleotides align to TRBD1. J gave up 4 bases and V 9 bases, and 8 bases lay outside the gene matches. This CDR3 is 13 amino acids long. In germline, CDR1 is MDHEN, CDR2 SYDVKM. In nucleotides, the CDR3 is TGTGCCAGATTAGGGGGCGAGGGAGAGACCCAGTACTTC. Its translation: CARLGGEGETQYF. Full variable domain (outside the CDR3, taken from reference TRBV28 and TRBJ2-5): DVKVTQSSRYLVKRTGEKVFLECVQDMDHENMFWYRQDPGLGLRLIYFSYDVKMKEKGDIPEGYSVSREKKERFSLILESASTNQTSMYLCARLGGEGETQYFGPGTRLLVL.